This T cell receptor (beta chain) is drawn from a study of T cell changes during pregnancy in multiple sclerosis. The V and J ends lost 7 bases and 1 base respectively, with 7 bases between them. The CDR3 length is 12 residues. Germline loops: CDR1 LNHDA, CDR2 SQIVND (reference sequence). Clones were sequenced by immunoSEQ multiplex PCR, and TCRdb holds only the in-frame ones, with some missing. The sample lists roughly 44,000 clones; approximately 90% were seen once. The sequence was collected from a female donor in good health, enrolled as a control in a pregnancy study. The chain has TRBV19 and TRBJ1-1; the D gene is possibly TRBD1 (6 bases). Material: CD8+ T cells from peripheral blood mononuclear cells, obtained after pregnancy. CDR3 in DNA: TGTGCCAGTAAACAGGGGAACACTGAAGCTTTCTTT. Translated: CASKQGNTEAFF.